The 17 T cell receptor beta chains presented below share a single source sample, sequenced in a study of blood T cell repertoires in COVID-19. TCRdb keeps only in-frame clones here, not all; method: immunoSEQ multiplex PCR. The table lists about 130,000 clones, 65% to 90% of them singletons. Material for sequencing was peripheral blood. The receptors were gathered from a man at least 80 years old with active or convalescent COVID-19.

The chain combines TRBV27 with TRBJ2-7, with a tentative D call TRBD2 (6 bases). The germline CDR1 and CDR2 sequences are MNHEY and SMNVEV (reference sequence). Trimming removed 8 bases at V and 5 bases at J, with 16 bases between. CDR3 length: 13 residues. CDR3 DNA: TGTGCCAGCGGGGCCGGAGGGAGGCACGAGCAGTACTTC. The encoded protein is CASGAGGRHEQYF.

The V and J genes are TRBV19 and TRBJ2-2; D unresolved. Germline assignment: CDR1 LNHDA and CDR2 SQIVND (reference sequence). The CDR3 has 16 amino acids. V dropped 3 bases and J dropped 7 bases, with 18 bases sitting between them. In DNA, the CDR3 is TGTGCCAGTAGTATGTCACCACCGGGTGGGTACGGGGAGCTGTTTTTT. Its protein is CASSMSPPGGYGELFF.

This sequence joins TRBV19 and TRBJ1-3; no clear D gene. The germline gives CDR1 LNHDA, CDR2 SQIVND (reference sequence). Trimming took off 10 bases at V and 0 bases at J, with 16 bases between the two ends. The CDR3 is 15 residues long. CDR3 sequence: CATSIGLISGNTIYF. The CDR3 coding sequence is TGTGCCACCTCCATCGGACTCATCTCTGGAAACACCATATATTTT. The full variable domain, its missing parts supplied by reference TRBV19 and TRBJ1-3, is DGGITQSPKYLFRKEGQNVTLSCEQNLNHDAMYWYRQDPGQGLRLIYYSQIVNDFQKGDIAEGYSVSREKKESFPLTVTSAQKNPTAFYLCATSIGLISGNTIYFGEGSWLTVV.

This rearrangement joins TRBV5-4 to TRBJ1-6; 7 nucleotides line up with TRBD1. V lost 5 bases and J lost 10; bases outside the gene matches: 9. The germline V gene encodes CDR1 SGHNT and CDR2 YYREEE (reference sequence). CDR3 size: 14 residues. The CDR3, as DNA: TGTGCCAGCAGTAACCAGGGGGTAGACTCACCCCTCCACTTT. This codes for CASSNQGVDSPLHF.

The gene calls are TRBV29-1 and TRBJ1-1; 7 positions agree with TRBD1. The CDR3 sequence is 13 residues long. Trimming took 6 bases from V and 3 from J; bases not matched to a gene: 7. Per germline, CDR1 SQVTM and CDR2 ANQGSEA. The CDR3 is CSVERGPDTEAFF. For the CDR3, the DNA is TGCAGCGTGGAGAGGGGGCCGGACACTGAAGCTTTCTTT.

V gene TRBV5-1 combines with J gene TRBJ1-2, with 8 bases that match TRBD1. This CDR3 spans 13 amino acids. V trimming: 3 bases; J trimming: 6 bases; junction bases outside the gene matches: 4. Germline V gene lookup returns CDR1 SGHRS and CDR2 YFSETQ. The CDR3 loop reads CASSYGQGDGYTF. The CDR3 DNA sequence: TGCGCCAGCAGCTACGGACAGGGCGATGGCTACACCTTC.

The chain employs TRBV7-2 and TRBJ2-7; 8 bases agree with TRBD2. Per the germline V gene, CDR1 is SGHTA and CDR2 is FQGNSA. The CDR3 contains 13 residues. V trimming: 2 bases; J trimming: 3 bases; junction bases outside the gene matches: 0. The CDR3 sequence is CASSLRGGYEQYF. The DNA for the CDR3 is TGTGCCAGCAGCTTACGGGGGGGCTACGAGCAGTACTTC.

The chain recombines TRBV6-5 with TRBJ1-3; possible D gene TRBD1, 6 bases. Germline assignment: CDR1 MNHEY and CDR2 SVGAGI. Trimming pared 6 bases from V and 0 bases from J, leaving 12 bases between. CDR3 size: 15 residues. In DNA form, the CDR3 reads TGTGCCAGCAGAAAACAGGGAAGCTCTGGAAACACCATATATTTT. Encoded protein: CASRKQGSSGNTIYF.

The count of this clone is one. This chain uses TRBV5-6 with TRBJ1-4; 7 nucleotides align to TRBD1. V lost 2 bases and J lost 7; bases outside the gene matches: 5. The germline gives CDR1 SGHDT, CDR2 YYEEEE. The CDR3 has 14 residues. The CDR3 DNA follows: TGTGCCAGCAGCTTTGCAGCAGGGGGTGAAAAACTGTTTTTT. Encoded protein: CASSFAAGGEKLFF.

The rearrangement uses TRBV5-6 and TRBJ2-5, with 8 bases fitting TRBD1. The CDR3 spans 15 residues. Germline CDR1 SGHDT, CDR2 YYEEEE. V lost 0 bases and J lost 0; bases outside the gene matches: 1. Here the CDR3 reads CASSLGTGYQETQYF. In DNA, the CDR3 is TGTGCCAGCAGCTTGGGGACAGGGTACCAAGAGACCCAGTACTTC.

The chain is built from TRBV30 and TRBJ1-4; possible D gene TRBD1, 6 bases. CDR1 GTSNPN and CDR2 SVGIG come from the germline V gene (reference sequence). CDR3 length: 13 residues. Trimming took 7 bases from V and 6 from J, leaving 15 bases between them. Here the CDR3 reads CASRGGEYEKLFF. The CDR3 DNA is TGTGCCTCCAGGGGTGGAGAGTATGAAAAACTGTTTTTT.

The chain uses TRBV9 and TRBJ2-3; D perhaps matches TRBD2 (6 bases). Per the germline V gene, CDR1 is SGDLS and CDR2 is YYNGEE. Trimming shortened V by 0 bases and J by 2 bases, and 10 bases separated the two germline ends. The CDR3 is 15 amino acids. CDR3 DNA: TGTGCCAGCAGCGTAGCTGGGCGGGACACAGATACGCAGTATTTT. The encoded protein is CASSVAGRDTDTQYF.

V and J are TRBV21-1 and TRBJ2-7; the table's D call of TRBD1 was not tested on the DNA. TRBV21-1 is marked as a pseudogene. The CDR3 is 17 amino acids. The CDR3 bases are TGTGCCAGCAGCAAAGGAATAGACAGGGTAGAGCGCTACGAGCAGTACTTC. It encodes CASSKGIDRVERYEQYF.

The rearrangement uses TRBV4-1 and TRBJ1-4, with D maybe TRBD1 (5 bases). Germline assignment: CDR1 MGHRA and CDR2 YSYEKL. V was cut by 2 bases and J by 4 bases, with 14 bases left in between. CDR3 length: 16 residues. The CDR3 is CASSQPGLTNNEKLFF. CDR3 bases: TGCGCCAGCAGCCAACCGGGACTCACCAATAATGAAAAACTGTTTTTT.

This clone was recorded once. This sequence joins TRBV4-2 and TRBJ2-5; the D is unclear. V lost 3 bases and J lost 5, with 10 bases in between. Germline CDR1 reads LGHNA; CDR2 reads YNFKEQ. This CDR3 is 13 amino acids long. The CDR3 loop reads CASSQEFGETQYF. The CDR3, as DNA: TGTGCCAGCAGCCAGGAGTTCGGGGAGACCCAGTACTTC.

The V and J genes are TRBV30 and TRBJ2-5, with D tentatively TRBD2 (7 bases). CDR3 length: 13 amino acids. The germline gives CDR1 GTSNPN, CDR2 SVGIG (reference sequence). Trimming left V 0 bases short and J 3 bases short, with 8 bases between. The CDR3 sequence: CAWSVGGEETQYF. The CDR3 DNA sequence: TGTGCCTGGAGTGTAGGGGGGGAAGAGACCCAGTACTTC.

A single count supports this clone. This rearrangement joins TRBV4-1 to TRBJ2-1, with 10 bases that match TRBD2. The CDR3 is 16 amino acids. The V gene end was trimmed by 2 bases and the J gene end by 7 bases; junction bases not matched to a gene: 8. Per germline, CDR1 MGHRA and CDR2 YSYEKL. Here the CDR3 DNA reads TGCGCCAGCAGCCAACCCTCTAGCGGGGGAGGGAATGAGCAGTTCTTC. As protein: CASSQPSSGGGNEQFF.